Given below is one T cell receptor beta chain in context. Its antigen is still unknown. Trimming removed 0 bases from V and 5 bases from J, with 14 bases in between. The CDR3 has 15 amino acids. Germline V gives CDR1 SGHAT, CDR2 FQNNGV. At baseline, cycle 4 day 1, and cycle 7 day 1, blood was sampled. Sequenced by immunoSEQ multiplex PCR; TCRdb stores in-frame clones only, minus some. The sample yields 53,000 or so clones, around 85% seen once. These data come from a study of OX40 agonist ivuxolimab in advanced cancers. Broader study findings: The authors also found low normalized T-cell clonal expansion in some nonresponders.

The clonotype originates from an adult with an advanced solid tumor such as melanoma, head and neck, liver or kidney cancer. The V call is TRBV11-2, the J call TRBJ2-7; D is possibly TRBD2 (6 bases). This material consisted of CD4+ or CD8+ T cells sorted from blood, taken in a trial of the OX40 agonist ivuxolimab. The CDR3 nucleotides are TGTGCCAGCAGCTTAGACGTCGGGGGAATCAACGAGCAGTACTTC. Its protein is CASSLDVGGINEQYF. Looking up the rest from reference TRBV11-2 and TRBJ2-7 gives the full variable domain: EAGVAQSPRYKIIEKRQSVAFWCNPISGHATLYWYQQILGQGPKLLIQFQNNGVVDDSQLPKDRFSAERLKGVDSTLKIQPAKLEDSAVYLCASSLDVGGINEQYFGPGTRLTVT.